The sequence of this TCR beta chain was determined in a study of T-cell reconstitution after alpha-beta-depleted transplantation in children. The CDR3 covers 14 residues. Germline V gene data show CDR1 as SGHAT and CDR2 as FQNNGV. Germline trimming cut 1 base from V and 3 bases from J; bases unmatched to any gene: 2. This clonotype was counted at least ten times. As it was prepared, the TCRbeta library received unique molecular identifiers. Each CDR3 protein gets one entry after TCRdb re-called the PCR reads with MiXCR. The profile shows approximately 270,000 distinct CDR3 sequences, around 9.6% of them singletons.

Sequenced material: PBMCs from the stem cell graft donor, taken from the stem cell graft. The clonotype comes from a human donor who donated a stem cell graft to a child with SCID. The chain is built from TRBV11-2 and TRBJ2-7; 8 bases map to TRBD1. CDR3 nucleotide sequence: TGTGCCAGCAGCTTAGGGACAGGGCACTACGAGCAGTACTTC. This codes for CASSLGTGHYEQYF.